A selection of T cell receptor beta chains follows, all from one sample in a study of T cell responses to AZD1222 COVID-19 vaccine. Assay used: immunoSEQ multiplex PCR; TCRdb lists only in-frame clones, some missing. The sample consists of about 270,000 clones, 85% to 95% of them appearing once. The sample consisted of peripheral blood, taken 28 days after the second AZD1222 dose. All receptors come from an adult who received the AZD1222 COVID-19 vaccine. The CDR3 runs from the conserved cysteine through the conserved F or W. A D gene is named only where the DNA matches it firmly. Clone size is stated in some rows and not others, as once, few, many or a class when expanded.

clone size | J gene | D gene | V gene | CDR3 protein | CDR3 DNA
NA | TRBJ1-1 | NA | TRBV7-2 | CASSLGGVNTEAFF | TGTGCCAGCAGCTTAGGGGGCGTGAACACTGAAGCTTTCTTT
once | TRBJ1-1 | TRBD1 | TRBV4-3 | CASSASRGRTEAFF | TGCGCCAGCAGCGCCAGCAGGGGGAGGACTGAAGCTTTCTTT
NA | TRBJ2-7 | NA | TRBV7-9 | CASSLGAGNLYEQYF | TGTGCCAGCAGCTTAGGTGCAGGGAACCTCTACGAGCAGTACTTC
NA | TRBJ2-7 | NA | TRBV5-1 | CASRGGTEAYEQYF | TGCGCCAGCAGGGGGGGGACAGAAGCCTACGAGCAGTACTTC
NA | TRBJ1-5 | TRBD1 | TRBV6-5 | CASSSGQAYSNQPQHF | TGTGCCAGCAGTTCCGGACAGGCGTATAGCAATCAGCCCCAGCATTTT
NA | TRBJ1-3 | NA | TRBV6-5 | CASSLDSRVSGNTIYF | TGTGCCAGCAGTTTGGACAGTCGGGTATCTGGAAACACCATATATTTT
NA | TRBJ2-5 | NA | TRBV18 | CASSPSRGETQYF | TGTGCCAGCTCACCCTCCCGAGGCGAGACCCAGTACTTC
NA | TRBJ2-1 | TRBD2 | TRBV18 | CASSPTVAGDNEQFF | TGTGCCAGCTCACCAACGGTAGCGGGAGACAATGAGCAGTTCTTC
NA | TRBJ1-4 | NA | TRBV5-1 | CASSPTSRNEKLFF | TGCGCCAGCAGCCCGACTTCCCGTAATGAAAAACTGTTTTTT
NA | TRBJ1-2 | NA | TRBV18 | CASSPKPGKDGYTF | TGTGCCAGCTCACCTAAGCCAGGGAAGGATGGCTACACCTTC
once | TRBJ2-1 | NA | TRBV4-2 | CASSQEIRVDEQFF | TGTGCCAGCAGCCAAGAAATCAGGGTGGATGAGCAGTTCTTC
NA | TRBJ1-2 | NA | TRBV4-2 | CASSQGLEGGNYGYTF | TGTGCCAGCAGCCAAGGCCTTGAGGGGGGAAACTATGGCTACACCTTC
NA | TRBJ1-4 | NA | TRBV5-1 | CASREGLNEKLFF | TGCGCCAGCCGCGAGGGTCTGAATGAAAAACTGTTTTTT
NA | TRBJ1-4 | NA | TRBV10-3 | CAISESREKLFF | TGTGCCATCAGTGAAAGCAGGGAGAAACTGTTTTTT
NA | TRBJ2-7 | NA | TRBV29-1 | CSVESSPGSSYEQYF | TGCAGCGTTGAGAGTTCGCCGGGATCCTCCTACGAGCAGTACTTC
NA | TRBJ1-5 | NA | TRBV24-1 | CATSDSPPAYSNQPQHF | TGTGCCACCAGTGATAGCCCCCCCGCGTATAGCAATCAGCCCCAGCATTTT
once | TRBJ2-1 | TRBD2 | TRBV19 | CASSMVTSGYNEQFF | TGTGCCAGTAGTATGGTGACTAGCGGGTACAATGAGCAGTTCTTC
NA | TRBJ1-4 | NA | TRBV18 | CASSPHFRAEIEKLFF | TGTGCCAGCTCACCACATTTCCGGGCCGAAATTGAAAAACTGTTTTTT
once | TRBJ1-2 | NA | TRBV28 | CASLDRRGYGYTF | TGTGCCAGCCTCGACAGGAGGGGATATGGCTACACCTTC
NA | TRBJ1-6 | NA | TRBV19 | CASSVTASNSPLHF | TGTGCCAGTAGTGTGACAGCGTCCAATTCACCCCTCCACTTT
NA | TRBJ2-7 | TRBD1 | TRBV9 | CASSPDRGEQYF | TGTGCCAGCAGCCCCGACAGGGGCGAGCAGTACTTC
NA | TRBJ1-5 | NA | TRBV5-5 | CASSLAVYSNQPQHF | TGTGCCAGCAGCTTGGCTGTTTATAGCAATCAGCCCCAGCATTTT
NA | TRBJ1-2 | TRBD1 | TRBV5-4 | CASNPTGGGYGYTF | TGTGCCAGCAATCCCACAGGGGGCGGCTATGGCTACACCTTC
NA | TRBJ2-2 | NA | TRBV11-3 | CASSLQGNTGELFF | TGTGCCAGCAGCTTACAGGGGAACACCGGGGAGCTGTTTTTT
NA | TRBJ1-2 | TRBD1 | TRBV2 | CASSPRGQGNYGYTF | TGTGCCAGCAGTCCCCGGGGACAGGGGAACTATGGCTACACCTTC
NA | TRBJ2-3 | NA | TRBV13 | CASSFAAGTQYF | TGTGCCAGCAGCTTTGCCGCTGGTACGCAGTATTTT
NA | TRBJ2-7 | NA | TRBV7-2 | CASSYGGFSYEQYF | TGTGCCAGCAGCTACGGCGGGTTCTCCTACGAGCAGTACTTC
NA | TRBJ2-2 | TRBD1 | TRBV5-6 | CASSWGQGATGELFF | TGTGCCAGCAGCTGGGGACAGGGGGCGACCGGGGAGCTGTTTTTT
NA | TRBJ2-1 | TRBD2 | TRBV6-4 | CASSDSSGSSHEQFF | TGTGCCAGCAGTGACTCTAGCGGGAGTAGCCATGAGCAGTTCTTC
NA | TRBJ2-7 | TRBD2 | TRBV5-6 | CASSLGLDRLYEQYF | TGTGCCAGCAGCCTTGGACTAGATCGTCTATACGAGCAGTACTTC
NA | TRBJ1-4 | NA | TRBV21-1 | CASSAQGTGGEKLFF | TGTGCCAGCAGCGCGCAGGGGACAGGGGGGGAAAAACTGTTTTTT
NA | TRBJ2-2 | TRBD1 | TRBV19 | CAGSWTGNTGELFF | TGTGCCGGGTCGTGGACAGGGAACACCGGGGAGCTGTTTTTT
NA | TRBJ2-7 | NA | TRBV27 | CASSGMTAPYEQYF | TGTGCCAGCAGTGGGATGACAGCCCCCTACGAGCAGTACTTC
once | TRBJ2-5 | NA | TRBV2 | CASSDRQETQYF | TGTGCCAGCAGTGACAGGCAAGAGACCCAGTACTTC
once | TRBJ2-7 | NA | TRBV28 | CASSTKGRSSSYEQYF | TGTGCCAGCAGCACCAAGGGACGGTCGAGCTCCTACGAGCAGTACTTC
NA | TRBJ2-2 | TRBD2 | TRBV9 | CASSVSSRGDTGELFF | TGTGCCAGCAGCGTAAGCTCGCGGGGGGACACCGGGGAGCTGTTTTTT
NA | TRBJ2-1 | NA | TRBV9 | CASSVEGRLDEQFF | TGTGCCAGCAGCGTAGAGGGTAGGCTGGATGAGCAGTTCTTC
NA | TRBJ1-2 | NA | TRBV29-1 | CSFFGAGDNPGYTF | TGCAGCTTTTTCGGCGCGGGGGACAATCCTGGCTACACCTTC
NA | TRBJ1-2 | NA | TRBV28 | CASSFVYRRDGGYTF | TGTGCCAGCAGTTTCGTTTACAGGAGAGATGGCGGCTACACCTTC
NA | TRBJ1-4 | NA | TRBV11-2 | CASSLGQAAEKLFF | TGTGCCAGCAGCTTGGGGCAGGCGGCCGAAAAACTGTTTTTT
NA | TRBJ2-2 | NA | TRBV6-2/TRBV6-3 | CASSQGLSGELFF | TGTGCCAGCAGCCAGGGACTCTCCGGGGAGCTGTTTTTT
NA | TRBJ1-5 | NA | TRBV2 | CASRQGHSNQPQHF | TGTGCCAGCAGGCAGGGACATAGCAATCAGCCCCAGCATTTT
NA | TRBJ1-2 | TRBD1 | TRBV5-1 | CASSLVELTGVDGYTF | TGCGCCAGCAGCTTGGTGGAGCTGACAGGGGTTGATGGCTACACCTTC
NA | TRBJ2-1 | NA | TRBV5-4 | CASRETGPPYNEQFF | TGTGCCAGCAGAGAGACCGGACCGCCCTACAATGAGCAGTTCTTC
NA | TRBJ1-2 | NA | TRBV28 | CASRPRSSLEDYRGYTF | TGTGCCAGCAGACCTCGAAGCAGTTTGGAAGACTACCGCGGCTACACCTTC